These 23 T cell receptor beta chains were sequenced from one sample in a study of technical replicates of blood from a few donors (dated by TCRdb to 2016 to 2017). Receptors were amplified or captured by the immunoSEQ multiplex PCR assay. The table comes from immuneACCESS by way of TCRdb, which keeps in-frame sequences with V and J called. Part of the clones is missing from these tables; in studies checked, under half for an unresolved V gene and the rest for unknown reasons. The sample table records about 79,000 clones; roughly 92% of these occur just once. Jointly, the top ten make up roughly 0.26% of the sample. The specimen sequenced was T cells isolated from PBMCs. These receptors came from a human donor in good health.

The chain couples TRBV5-3 to TRBJ2-1; 11 bases line up with TRBD2. TRBV5-3 is treated as an ORF (open reading frame) with a function not yet certain. J lost 4 bases, V lost 3 bases, and 3 bases had no gene match. The CDR3 consists of 15 residues. CDR3 loop: CARSYSGREYNEQFF. In DNA form, the CDR3 reads TGTGCCAGAAGCTATAGCGGGAGGGAGTACAATGAGCAGTTCTTC.

J is TRBJ2-7 and V is TRBV7-2; 7 bases map to TRBD1. Germline assignment: CDR1 SGHTA and CDR2 FQGNSA. The length of the CDR3 is 14 residues. V gave up 5 bases and J gave up 2 bases; unmatched junction bases: 6. Here the CDR3 reads CASSHNRGAYEQYF. The CDR3 DNA reads as TGTGCCAGCAGCCATAACAGGGGAGCCTACGAGCAGTACTTC.

The chain uses TRBV5-1 and TRBJ2-1; 7 bases match TRBD1. The V gene end was trimmed by 6 bases and the J gene end by 9 bases; junction bases not matched to a gene: 12. The CDR3 is 14 amino acids. Germline loops: CDR1 SGHRS, CDR2 YFSETQ. CDR3: CASKGQSSRVEQFF. The CDR3 DNA follows: TGCGCCAGCAAGGGACAGTCCTCTCGTGTTGAGCAGTTCTTC.

This clone came up once. The V gene is TRBV6-6, the J gene TRBJ2-1; 14 positions agree with TRBD2. Trimming at V came to 5 bases and at J to 15 bases, leaving 9 bases not matched to a gene. Germline lookup yields CDR1 MNHNY and CDR2 SVGAGI (reference sequence). The CDR3 consists of 14 residues. The CDR3 is CASSQTSGRARGFF. The CDR3 bases are TGTGCCAGCAGTCAGACTAGCGGGAGGGCCAGAGGGTTCTTC.

The chain links TRBV7-9 to TRBJ2-7, with D perhaps TRBD1 (5 bases). The CDR3 runs 13 residues. CDR1 SEHNR and CDR2 FQNEAQ come from the germline V gene (reference sequence). The V end lost 3 bases, the J end lost 3 bases, and 9 bases lay between the germline ends. CDR3 sequence reads: CASSFGQGYEQYF. CDR3 nucleotide sequence: TGTGCCAGCAGCTTCGGGCAGGGCTACGAGCAGTACTTC. Together with reference TRBV7-9 and TRBJ2-7, the CDR3 gives the full variable domain: DTGVSQNPRHKITKRGQNVTFRCDPISEHNRLYWYRQTLGQGPEFLTYFQNEAQLEKSRLLSDRFSAERPKGSFSTLEIQRTEQGDSAMYLCASSFGQGYEQYFGPGTRLTVT.

V is TRBV7-6 and J is TRBJ1-5; maybe TRBD1 (6 bases). V was pared by 5 bases and J by 7 bases, with 12 bases between. Germline loops: CDR1 SGHVS, CDR2 FNYEAQ. The CDR3 is 13 amino acids. CDR3 DNA: TGTGCCAGCAGCCCAGGGAGGGGGCAGCCCCAGCATTTT. Residues: CASSPGRGQPQHF.

The V call is TRBV10-3, the J call TRBJ2-7; TRBD2 aligns across 14 bases. Germline CDR1 is ENHRY and CDR2 is SYGVKD. The CDR3 covers 16 residues. The V gene end was trimmed by 6 bases and the J gene end by 2 bases; junction bases not matched to a gene: 6. As DNA, the CDR3 is TGTGCCATCAGCGCCGGACTAGCGGGAGGAACCTACGAGCAGTACTTC. This sequence encodes CAISAGLAGGTYEQYF.

The chain carries TRBV28 and TRBJ1-2; 9 bases fit TRBD1. The CDR3 extends over 15 amino acids. Germline CDR1 MDHEN, CDR2 SYDVKM. Germline trimming cut 8 bases from V and 4 bases from J; bases unmatched to any gene: 11. CDR3 sequence: CASYATGGGGYGYTF. The CDR3 DNA follows: TGTGCCAGCTATGCCACAGGGGGCGGGGGCTATGGCTACACCTTC.

The chain uses TRBV29-1 and TRBJ2-5, with 8 positions matching TRBD1. This CDR3 is built from 13 residues. Losses at the gene ends were 2 bases for V and 3 bases for J; bases not matched to a gene: 2. Germline CDR1 is SQVTM and CDR2 is ANQGSEA. The chain's CDR3 is CSVETDREETQYF. The CDR3 DNA follows: TGCAGCGTTGAAACGGACAGGGAAGAGACCCAGTACTTC.

CDR3 sequence: CASSLGEGTEAFF. In nucleotides, the CDR3 is TGTGCCAGCAGCTTAGGGGAGGGAACTGAAGCTTTCTTT. This chain connects TRBV7-2 to TRBJ1-1, with no clear D. The CDR3 covers 13 residues. Trimming pared 1 base from V and 5 bases from J, leaving 8 bases between. CDR1 is SGHTA and CDR2 is FQGNSA in the germline V gene.

The chain has TRBV28 and TRBJ2-5, with 9 bases lining up with TRBD2. V gave up 4 bases and J gave up 5 bases; unmatched junction bases: 5. There are 14 residues in the CDR3. Germline values: CDR1 MDHEN, CDR2 SYDVKM. The CDR3 here is CASSSPAGGETQYF. CDR3 DNA: TGTGCCAGCAGTTCCCCCGCGGGGGGGGAGACCCAGTACTTC.

This sequence joins TRBV27 and TRBJ2-3; 12 bases match TRBD2. This CDR3 region has 16 residues. V dropped 4 bases and J dropped 5; count of bases not matched to a gene: 7. CDR1 is MNHEY, CDR2 SMNVEV, per germline (reference sequence). The CDR3 is CASSSRLAGAVDTQYF. As DNA, the CDR3 is TGTGCCAGCAGTTCCAGACTAGCGGGAGCGGTAGATACGCAGTATTTT.

The V gene is TRBV25-1, the J gene TRBJ1-4; D might be TRBD1 (5 bases). Germline V gene data show CDR1 as MGHDK and CDR2 as SYGVNS. V was trimmed by 4 bases and J by 8 bases, leaving 17 bases between them. CDR3 length: 15 amino acids. The CDR3 protein is CASSATQGSGEKLFF. The DNA of the CDR3 is TGTGCCAGCAGTGCGACCCAGGGTTCTGGAGAAAAACTGTTTTTT.

The rearrangement uses TRBV6-6 and TRBJ2-2; 11 positions match TRBD1. The V gene end was trimmed by 4 bases and the J gene end by 6 bases; junction bases not matched to a gene: 1. The germline CDR1 and CDR2 sequences are MNHNY and SVGAGI (reference sequence). The CDR3 has 14 residues. CDR3 in amino acids: CASSWTGGPGELFF. The CDR3 DNA is TGTGCCAGCAGTTGGACAGGGGGCCCCGGGGAGCTGTTTTTT.

V and J are TRBV6-5 and TRBJ2-7; 7 bases line up with TRBD2. This CDR3 spans 12 amino acids. V dropped 8 bases and J dropped 0; count of bases not matched to a gene: 1. CDR1 and CDR2 from the germline V gene are MNHEY and SVGAGI. The CDR3 reads CASSGGSYEQYF. The CDR3 nucleotides are TGTGCCAGCTCGGGAGGCTCCTACGAGCAGTACTTC.

The chain is built from TRBV2 and TRBJ2-1; TRBD2 is a possible D gene (7 bases). This CDR3 is built from 15 residues. Looked up from germline, CDR1 is SNHLY and CDR2 is FYNNEI. The germline V and J ends were trimmed by 2 bases and 4 bases, with 12 bases remaining between them. CDR3 nucleotide sequence: TGTGCCAGCAGTGAACGGCGGGGGCGATACAATGAGCAGTTCTTC. This sequence encodes CASSERRGRYNEQFF.

The chain uses TRBV6-5 and TRBJ2-2; 12 nucleotides match TRBD2. The germline CDR1 and CDR2 sequences are MNHEY and SVGAGI. The V segment lost 6 bases and the J segment 7 bases; nucleotides outside the gene matches: 6. The CDR3 length is 15 residues. The CDR3 nucleotides are TGTGCCAGCAGGTCGGGACTAGCGGGCGACGGGGAGCTGTTTTTT. Amino acid sequence: CASRSGLAGDGELFF.

This chain connects TRBV7-9 to TRBJ1-1; 8 bases align to TRBD1. V trimming: 5 bases; J trimming: 3 bases; junction bases outside the gene matches: 8. Germline loops: CDR1 SEHNR, CDR2 FQNEAQ (reference sequence). This CDR3 comprises 15 residues. The CDR3 spells CASSRPGGAYTEAFF. CDR3 nucleotides: TGTGCCAGCAGCCGACCAGGGGGCGCTTACACTGAAGCTTTCTTT.

This clone was detected once. The J gene is TRBJ1-4, the V gene TRBV7-6; perhaps TRBD1 as D (5 bases). Germline CDR1 reads SGHVS; CDR2 reads FNYEAQ. The CDR3 totals 19 residues. Trimming cost V 1 base and J 2 bases, with 20 bases left between them. This CDR3 reads CASSLGSWGSSVTNEKLFF. CDR3 in DNA: TGTGCCAGCAGCTTAGGTTCGTGGGGCTCATCGGTGACTAATGAAAAACTGTTTTTT.

The V call is TRBV4-1, the J call TRBJ2-7, with 7 positions matching TRBD1. Per the germline V gene, CDR1 is MGHRA and CDR2 is YSYEKL. This CDR3 is 15 amino acids long. Unmatched junction bases numbered 12, after V lost 5 bases and J lost 5 bases. Here the CDR3 DNA reads TGCGCCAGCAGCGACACCGGACAGGTAAAGGACGAGCAGTACTTC. It translates to CASSDTGQVKDEQYF.

V and J are TRBV28 and TRBJ2-2; 7 nucleotides match TRBD1. The CDR3 is 16 residues long. The ends lost 3 bases at V and 0 bases at J; junction bases unmatched: 4. The germline CDR1 and CDR2 sequences are MDHEN and SYDVKM. The chain's CDR3 is CASSFLGQPNTGELFF. The CDR3 bases are TGTGCCAGCAGTTTCCTGGGACAGCCGAACACCGGGGAGCTGTTTTTT.

The rearrangement links TRBV5-4 to TRBJ2-1; 7 nucleotides agree with TRBD2. Germline V CDR1 and CDR2: SGHNT, YYREEE (reference sequence). CDR3 length equals 17 residues. The trim removed 6 bases at V and 4 bases at J, leaving 16 bases unmatched. The CDR3 protein is CASTPDTPGLPYNEQFF. In nucleotides, the CDR3 is TGTGCCAGCACCCCGGACACACCGGGACTACCTTACAATGAGCAGTTCTTC. Using reference TRBV5-4 and TRBJ2-1 for the parts outside the CDR3, the full variable domain is ETGVTQSPTHLIKTRGQQVTLRCSSQSGHNTVSWYQQALGQGPQFIFQYYREEENGRGNFPPRFSGLQFPNYSSELNVNALELDDSALYLCASTPDTPGLPYNEQFFGPGTRLTVL.

This chain links TRBV4-1 with TRBJ1-2; 11 nucleotides align to TRBD1. Germline CDR1 MGHRA, CDR2 YSYEKL. V lost 1 base, J lost 4 bases, and 5 bases stayed unmatched. This CDR3 has 16 amino acids. CDR3 DNA sequence: TGCGCCAGCAGCCAAGCAGTGGGACAGGGGGTCTATGGCTACACCTTC. Translation gives CASSQAVGQGVYGYTF.